The 4 T cell receptor beta chains presented below share a single source sample, sequenced in a study of T cell responses to AZD1222 COVID-19 vaccine. Sequencing was performed with immunoSEQ multiplex PCR; in TCRdb, only in-frame clones are kept and a portion is missing. Seen here are 98,000 or so clones, approximately 84% observed once, and the top ten hold more than 13%. This sample comprised peripheral blood, obtained 28 days after the second AZD1222 dose. These receptors were obtained from an adult who received the AZD1222 COVID-19 vaccine.

The V call is TRBV7-2, the J call TRBJ1-1; no firm D call. The germline V gene encodes CDR1 SGHTA and CDR2 FQGNSA. V shed 4 bases and J shed 10 bases, with 13 bases lying between them. This CDR3 is 12 amino acids long. The CDR3 protein is CASSSIWTVAFF. CDR3 sequence (DNA): TGTGCCAGCAGCTCCATATGGACCGTAGCTTTCTTT.

The rearrangement joins TRBV7-8 to TRBJ2-7, with 7 bases matching TRBD2. The CDR3 covers 14 residues. J gave up 7 bases and V 3 bases, and 9 bases lay outside the gene matches. Germline CDR1 SGHVS, CDR2 FQNEAQ. CDR3 amino acids: CASSFRAGRWEQYF. In DNA, the CDR3 is TGTGCCAGCAGCTTCCGAGCGGGACGGTGGGAGCAGTACTTC.

The chain couples TRBV7-3 to TRBJ1-6; D possibly corresponds to TRBD1 (5 bases). The CDR3 runs to 15 residues. V was trimmed by 4 bases and J by 9 bases, leaving 16 bases between them. The germline CDR1 and CDR2 sequences are SGHTA and FQGTGA. CDR3: CASSSTGTAGSPLHF. In DNA form, the CDR3 reads TGTGCCAGCAGCTCCACCGGGACGGCAGGTTCACCCCTCCACTTT. The variable domain in full, with the rest retrieved from reference TRBV7-3 and TRBJ1-6, is GAGVSQTPSNKVTEKGKYVELRCDPISGHTALYWYRQSLGQGPEFLIYFQGTGAADDSGLPNDRFFAVRPEGSVSTLKIQRTERGDSAVYLCASSSTGTAGSPLHFGNGTRLTVT.

CDR3 nucleotide sequence: TGTGCCAGCAGGCGGCGCGACTATGGCTACACCTTC. Its protein is CASRRRDYGYTF. The V and J genes are TRBV5-6 and TRBJ1-2; no clear D. V was pared by 5 bases and J by 3 bases, with 8 bases between. Germline CDR1 and CDR2: SGHDT and YYEEEE. This CDR3 contains 12 residues.